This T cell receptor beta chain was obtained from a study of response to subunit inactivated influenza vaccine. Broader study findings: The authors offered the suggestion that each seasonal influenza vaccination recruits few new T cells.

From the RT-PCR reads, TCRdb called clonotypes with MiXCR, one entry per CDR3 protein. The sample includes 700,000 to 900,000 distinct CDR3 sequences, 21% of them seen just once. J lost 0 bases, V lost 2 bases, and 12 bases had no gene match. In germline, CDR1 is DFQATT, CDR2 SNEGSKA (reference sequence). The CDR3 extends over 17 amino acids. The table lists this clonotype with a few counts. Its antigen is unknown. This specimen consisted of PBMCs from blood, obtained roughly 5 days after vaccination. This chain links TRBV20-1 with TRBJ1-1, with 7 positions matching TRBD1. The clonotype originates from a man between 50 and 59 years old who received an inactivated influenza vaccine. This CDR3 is CSARPRSTGQLNTEAFF. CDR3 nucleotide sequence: TGCAGTGCTAGACCCCGATCTACGGGACAGTTGAACACTGAAGCTTTCTTT.